One T cell receptor beta chain is described in this entry. This entry belongs to a study of cytomegalovirus exposure and HLA in healthy donors. Vbeta (60) and Jbeta (13) primers were used in the PCR. Sequencing used immunoSEQ multiplex PCR; TCRdb keeps in-frame clones, though not all of them. This listing includes 100,000 to 150,000 clones. The germline V gene has CDR1 LGHNA and CDR2 YNFKEQ. This CDR3 has 13 residues. V was shortened by 0 bases and J by 7 bases, with 9 bases between the two germline ends. The chain combines TRBV4-2 with TRBJ1-2; D is undetermined. This sequence originates from a man younger than 35 in good health and CMV-seronegative. The sequenced sample consisted of PBMCs. CDR3 sequence: CASSQDLTVGYTF. The CDR3 DNA is TGTGCCAGCAGCCAAGATCTAACCGTTGGCTACACCTTC.